The 13 T cell receptor beta chains reported below all come from one sample, sequenced in a study of radiation and T cells in renal cell carcinoma. Method: immunoSEQ multiplex PCR; TCRdb's copy keeps in-frame clones and lacks some. The sample includes roughly 86,000 clones, around four fifths seen only once; the top ten take around 9.4%. The time point here: blood 4 weeks post-SBRT, at nephrectomy. This sample's treatment: 15 Gy SBRT to primary tumor, nephrectomy 4 weeks later. The source material was blood, sampled from a patient whose treatment included radiotherapy and nephrectomy. These receptors originate from a man in his fifties with renal cell carcinoma.

The chain couples TRBV27 to TRBJ1-1; D gene unclear. The CDR3 runs to 13 residues. V lost 3 bases and J lost 1, with 6 bases in between. CDR1 and CDR2 from the germline V gene are MNHEY and SMNVEV (reference sequence). CDR3 sequence reads: CASSFFKNTEAFF. The CDR3 nucleotides are TGTGCCAGCAGTTTCTTTAAGAACACTGAAGCTTTCTTT.

This chain uses TRBV28 with TRBJ2-7; the D gene is possibly TRBD2 (6 bases). Germline V lookup: CDR1 MDHEN, CDR2 SYDVKM. The CDR3 has 14 amino acids. Trimming took off 5 bases at V and 3 bases at J, with 14 bases between the two ends. Written as DNA, the CDR3 is TGTGCCAGCAGTCCGGCCCGGAGGGGCTACGAGCAGTACTTC. Translating it yields CASSPARRGYEQYF.

The chain employs TRBV4-1 and TRBJ2-1; 9 nucleotides line up with TRBD2. Germline trimming cut 2 bases from V and 0 bases from J; bases unmatched to any gene: 2. The CDR3 has 16 residues. The V gene's germline CDR1 is MGHRA and CDR2 YSYEKL. CDR3 protein: CASSQNSGSSYNEQFF. CDR3 in DNA: TGCGCCAGCAGCCAAAATAGCGGGAGCTCCTACAATGAGCAGTTCTTC.

The chain couples TRBV4-1 to TRBJ2-1; no clear D. The CDR3 has 12 amino acids. V lost 5 bases to trimming and J lost 4 bases, with 6 bases between them. The germline gives CDR1 MGHRA, CDR2 YSYEKL. The CDR3 nucleotides read TGCGCCAGCAGCTCAGGTTACAATGAGCAGTTCTTC. Amino acid sequence: CASSSGYNEQFF.

This sequence joins TRBV30 and TRBJ1-1; possible D gene TRBD1, 6 bases. This CDR3 is built from 14 residues. Germline V gene data show CDR1 as GTSNPN and CDR2 as SVGIG (reference sequence). V was trimmed by 3 bases and J by 6 bases, leaving 17 bases between them. CDR3 residues: CAWSGNVGGAEAFF. In DNA, the CDR3 is TGTGCCTGGAGCGGCAACGTGGGGGGCGCTGAAGCTTTCTTT.

The gene calls are TRBV5-1 and TRBJ2-5; TRBD1 might be the D (5 bases). The V end was cut by 4 bases, the J end by 4 bases, with 14 bases between. This CDR3 comprises 14 residues. Germline V lookup: CDR1 SGHRS, CDR2 YFSETQ. CDR3 sequence: CASSPGIRAETQYF. The DNA for the CDR3 is TGCGCCAGCAGCCCGGGTATCAGGGCAGAGACCCAGTACTTC.

This chain uses TRBV29-1 with TRBJ2-5; 8 bases map to TRBD1. V gave up 2 bases and J gave up 5 bases; unmatched junction bases: 4. Germline CDR1 and CDR2: SQVTM and ANQGSEA. The CDR3 covers 13 residues. CDR3 bases: TGCAGCGTTGAACAGGGGGCAGGGGAGACCCAGTACTTC. Encoded protein: CSVEQGAGETQYF. Full variable domain (missing parts from reference TRBV29-1 and TRBJ2-5): SAVISQKPSRDICQRGTSLTIQCQVDSQVTMMFWYRQQPGQSLTLIATANQGSEATYESGFVIDKFPISRPNLTFSTLTVSNMSPEDSSIYLCSVEQGAGETQYFGPGTRLLVL.

The genes are TRBV11-3 and TRBJ2-2, with D hard to call. V lost 3 bases and J 2 bases, leaving 7 bases between the germline ends. This CDR3 has 14 amino acids. Germline CDR1 is SGHNT and CDR2 is YENEEA. The CDR3 coding sequence is TGTGCCAGCAGCTTGGGGTTTAACACCGGGGAGCTGTTTTTT. Translation: CASSLGFNTGELFF.

The J gene is TRBJ2-3, the V gene TRBV9; D gene unclear. CDR3 length equals 16 residues. The V gene's germline CDR1 is SGDLS and CDR2 YYNGEE. The V end lost 0 bases, the J end lost 3 bases, and 14 bases lay between the germline ends. This CDR3 is CASSVAPGYGTDTQYF. The CDR3 nucleotides read TGTGCCAGCAGCGTAGCCCCAGGATACGGGACAGATACGCAGTATTTT.

This clone was observed a handful of times. The chain combines TRBV7-9 with TRBJ1-2; D is ambiguous. Germline V CDR1 and CDR2: SEHNR, FQNEAQ (reference sequence). The germline V and J ends were trimmed by 0 bases and 2 bases, with 4 bases remaining between them. The length of the CDR3 is 13 residues. CDR3 loop: CASSLARNYGYTF. CDR3 DNA sequence: TGTGCCAGCAGCTTAGCCAGAAACTATGGCTACACCTTC.

V gene TRBV30 combines with J gene TRBJ1-2; the D gene is possibly TRBD1 (5 bases). The CDR3 consists of 12 residues. V was cut by 1 base and J by 2 bases, with 5 bases left in between. CDR1 and CDR2 (germline): GTSNPN, SVGIG (reference sequence). The CDR3: CAWSAGNYGYTF. CDR3 bases: TGTGCCTGGAGTGCAGGGAACTATGGCTACACCTTC.

The chain uses TRBV5-4 and TRBJ2-5; no clear D. The CDR3 has 14 residues. V was trimmed by 3 bases and J by 0 bases, leaving 9 bases between them. Germline values: CDR1 SGHNT, CDR2 YYREEE (reference sequence). The CDR3 loop reads CASSYSLDQETQYF. In nucleotides, the CDR3 is TGTGCCAGCAGCTATAGCCTAGACCAAGAGACCCAGTACTTC. The entire variable domain, with the rest obtained from reference TRBV5-4 and TRBJ2-5, is as follows: ETGVTQSPTHLIKTRGQQVTLRCSSQSGHNTVSWYQQALGQGPQFIFQYYREEENGRGNFPPRFSGLQFPNYSSELNVNALELDDSALYLCASSYSLDQETQYFGPGTRLLVL.

The chain joins TRBV5-4 to TRBJ2-1, with a possible D match to TRBD1 (5 bases). CDR1 is SGHNT and CDR2 is YYREEE in the germline V gene (reference sequence). The CDR3 has 18 residues. V was trimmed by 4 bases and J by 6 bases, leaving 26 bases between them. Here the CDR3 reads CASSPGQGLPRPRNEQFF. In DNA, the CDR3 is TGTGCCAGCAGCCCTGGCCAGGGCTTACCCCGCCCCCGCAATGAGCAGTTCTTC.